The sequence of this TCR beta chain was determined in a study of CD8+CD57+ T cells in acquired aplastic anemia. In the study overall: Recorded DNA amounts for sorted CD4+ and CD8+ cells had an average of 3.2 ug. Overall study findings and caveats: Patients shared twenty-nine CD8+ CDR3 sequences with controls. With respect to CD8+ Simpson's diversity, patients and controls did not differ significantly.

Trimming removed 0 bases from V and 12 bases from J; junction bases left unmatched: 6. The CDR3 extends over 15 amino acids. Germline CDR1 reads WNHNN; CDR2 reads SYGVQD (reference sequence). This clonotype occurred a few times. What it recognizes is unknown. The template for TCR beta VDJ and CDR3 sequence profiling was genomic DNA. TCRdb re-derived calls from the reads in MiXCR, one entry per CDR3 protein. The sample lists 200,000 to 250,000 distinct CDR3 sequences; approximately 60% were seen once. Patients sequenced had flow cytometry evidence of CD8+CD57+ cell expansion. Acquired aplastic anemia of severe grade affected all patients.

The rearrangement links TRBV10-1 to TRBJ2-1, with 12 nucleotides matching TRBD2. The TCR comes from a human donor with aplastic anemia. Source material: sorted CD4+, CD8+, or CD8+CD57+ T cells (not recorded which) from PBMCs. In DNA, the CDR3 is TGCGCCAGCAGTGAGTCAGTGTGGACTAGCGGGGTGCAGTTCTTC. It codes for CASSESVWTSGVQFF.